The next 30 T cell receptor beta chains were all read from a single sample in a study of blood T cells in healthy people across ages. Next came a second PCR, run for about 6 to 12 cycles, which used a sample-barcoded 5' primer along with a J-beta primer mix. From the 5' RACE reads, TCRdb called clonotypes with MiXCR, one entry per CDR3 protein. The sample carries some 1.7 million distinct CDR3 sequences, under 30% recorded once. The sequenced sample consisted of blood. The receptors shown here come from a young woman in good health.

This chain uses TRBV2 with TRBJ2-3; 8 nucleotides line up with TRBD2. Trimming removed 5 bases from V and 3 bases from J; junction bases left unmatched: 7. In germline, CDR1 is SNHLY, CDR2 FYNNEI. The CDR3 spans 15 residues. The DNA of the CDR3 is TGTGCCAGCAGTATGATTTCTAGCGGGACAGATACGCAGTATTTT. Protein product: CASSMISSGTDTQYF.

The V call is TRBV28, the J call TRBJ1-2; TRBD1 might be the D (5 bases). CDR1 and CDR2 (germline): MDHEN, SYDVKM. This CDR3 is 14 amino acids long. Trimming shortened V by 7 bases and J by 4 bases, and 16 bases separated the two germline ends. The CDR3 sequence: CASTDGGNRYGYTF. For the CDR3, the DNA is TGTGCCAGCACTGACGGGGGTAACCGCTATGGCTACACCTTC.

This rearrangement joins TRBV6-2 or TRBV6-3 to TRBJ2-1; 7 nucleotides align to TRBD1. The CDR3 loop spans 15 amino acids. Trimming cost V 0 bases and J 5 bases; bases outside gene matches: 4. CDR1 and CDR2 (germline): MNHEY, SVGEGT. In DNA form, the CDR3 reads TGTGCCAGCAGTTACTCCCACAGGGGAGACAATGAGCAGTTCTTC. Translation: CASSYSHRGDNEQFF.

This chain connects TRBV29-1 to TRBJ2-1; 8 bases are shared with TRBD1. The ends lost 7 bases at V and 4 bases at J; junction bases unmatched: 9. The CDR3 is made up of 14 amino acids. CDR1 is SQVTM and CDR2 is ANQGSEA in the germline V gene. The CDR3 DNA reads TGCAGCGCCCTGCGGGACAGGTTTTACAATGAGCAGTTCTTC. Encoded protein: CSALRDRFYNEQFF.

This chain joins TRBV5-1 and TRBJ2-5, with 8 bases that match TRBD2. V shed 0 bases, J shed 7 bases, and the junction held 8 bases outside the gene matches. The CDR3 is 15 residues long. CDR1 and CDR2 (germline): SGHRS, YFSETQ. Here the CDR3 reads CASSLAGGAAGTQYF. The CDR3 coding sequence is TGCGCCAGCAGCTTGGCCGGGGGGGCGGCAGGGACCCAGTACTTC.

The rearrangement joins TRBV30 to TRBJ2-7; TRBD2 matches 8 bases. V was clipped by 2 bases and J by 5 bases; unmatched bases: 5. In germline, CDR1 is GTSNPN, CDR2 SVGIG (reference sequence). This CDR3 region has 13 residues. The CDR3 loop reads CAWSHSGNNEQYF. CDR3 in DNA: TGTGCCTGGAGTCATAGCGGGAATAACGAGCAGTACTTC.

This chain joins TRBV6-5 and TRBJ2-1; 10 positions match TRBD2. Trimming removed 3 bases from V and 3 bases from J; junction bases left unmatched: 5. There are 16 residues in the CDR3. CDR1 and CDR2 (germline): MNHEY, SVGAGI. CDR3 loop: CASSYTGTSVYNEQFF. The CDR3 coding sequence is TGTGCCAGCAGTTATACCGGGACTAGCGTCTACAATGAGCAGTTCTTC.

V usage is TRBV5-1 and J usage is TRBJ2-2, with no clear D. This CDR3 is built from 15 residues. The germline V and J ends were trimmed by 4 bases and 6 bases, with 16 bases remaining between them. Looked up from germline, CDR1 is SGHRS and CDR2 is YFSETQ. This chain's CDR3 is CASSEVGPQSGELFF. CDR3 DNA: TGCGCCAGCAGCGAAGTGGGCCCCCAGTCCGGGGAGCTGTTTTTT.

The genes are TRBV20-1 and TRBJ2-1; 11 positions agree with TRBD2. This CDR3 region has 15 residues. Germline V gene data show CDR1 as DFQATT and CDR2 as SNEGSKA (reference sequence). Unmatched junction bases numbered 4, after V lost 5 bases and J lost 1 base. The CDR3 DNA is TGCAGTGCTCCTAGCGGGGGGCAATCCTACAATGAGCAGTTCTTC. Amino acids: CSAPSGGQSYNEQFF.

The chain is built from TRBV12-3 or TRBV12-4 and TRBJ2-2, with D maybe TRBD2 (6 bases). The CDR3 is made up of 17 amino acids. Trimming pared 8 bases from V and 8 bases from J, leaving 27 bases between. The CDR3 here is CASQYNRDSSLRGELFF. The DNA of the CDR3 is TGTGCCAGCCAGTATAACCGGGACTCATCGCTCCGAGGGGAGCTGTTTTTT.

V and J are TRBV5-1 and TRBJ2-3; 7 bases agree with TRBD1. Germline CDR1 SGHRS, CDR2 YFSETQ. After removal of 1 base from V and 2 bases from J, the junction contained 7 bases not matched to a gene. The CDR3 totals 16 residues. CDR3 sequence: CASSLSWTGDTDTQYF. CDR3 DNA: TGCGCCAGCAGCTTGTCCTGGACAGGCGACACAGATACGCAGTATTTT.

This clonotype was counted many times. The rearrangement uses TRBV5-6 and TRBJ2-3, with no clear D. CDR3 length equals 15 residues. Germline V gene data show CDR1 as SGHDT and CDR2 as YYEEEE. V was cut by 1 base and J by 2 bases, with 11 bases left in between. The CDR3 DNA sequence: TGTGCCAGCAGCTTGTATGCCCGTACCACAGATACGCAGTATTTT. The encoded protein is CASSLYARTTDTQYF. Filled out from reference TRBV5-6 and TRBJ2-3, the complete variable domain reads DAGVTQSPTHLIKTRGQQVTLRCSPKSGHDTVSWYQQALGQGPQFIFQYYEEEERQRGNFPDRFSGHQFPNYSSELNVNALLLGDSALYLCASSLYARTTDTQYFGPGTRLTVL.

The chain has TRBV6-1 and TRBJ2-1, with D perhaps TRBD1 (6 bases). Deletions cut 4 bases from V and 0 bases from J, with 16 bases between. The CDR3 is 17 amino acids. CDR1 is MNHNS and CDR2 is SASEGT in the germline V gene. Here the CDR3 DNA reads TGTGCCAGCAGTGGCAGGGGAGTCTCGAGCTCCTACAATGAGCAGTTCTTC. It codes for CASSGRGVSSSYNEQFF.

This clonotype has only a few counts. This chain connects TRBV5-1 to TRBJ2-7; 10 bases agree with TRBD1. CDR1 and CDR2 (germline): SGHRS, YFSETQ. CDR3 length: 16 amino acids. V lost 3 bases to trimming and J lost 6 bases; unmatched junction nucleotides: 12. The CDR3 DNA reads TGCGCCAGCAGCTCTACGCCGGGACAGGGGAGGTTCGAGCAGTACTTC. This gives the protein CASSSTPGQGRFEQYF.

The chain recombines TRBV12-3 or TRBV12-4 with TRBJ1-1; D is ambiguous. There are 11 residues in the CDR3. The germline V and J ends were trimmed by 5 bases and 10 bases, with 11 bases remaining between them. The CDR3 DNA reads TGTGCCAGCAGTCAAGCCCATGGAGCTTTCTTT. Translation gives CASSQAHGAFF.

This rearrangement joins TRBV7-2 to TRBJ2-1, with unresolved D. Between the trimmed V and J ends, which lost 4 bases and 8 bases, there was a span of 9 bases. The CDR3 consists of 12 residues. Germline V lookup: CDR1 SGHTA, CDR2 FQGNSA. Written as DNA, the CDR3 is TGTGCCAGCAGCTCCAGAATTCATGAGCAGTTCTTC. This translates into CASSSRIHEQFF.

The CDR3 DNA reads as TGTGCCAGCAGCGGAGGGGAGCGGGATACGCAGTATTTT. Its translation is CASSGGERDTQYF. The chain has TRBV7-2 and TRBJ2-3, with D perhaps matching TRBD2 (6 bases). V lost 5 bases and J 6 bases, leaving 12 bases between the germline ends. Germline loops: CDR1 SGHTA, CDR2 FQGNSA. This CDR3 has 13 residues.

The sample holds one count of this clonotype. The CDR3 loop is CASNPTSGTSYNEQFF. The CDR3 DNA reads TGTGCCAGCAACCCTACTAGCGGGACCTCCTACAATGAGCAGTTCTTC. This sequence joins TRBV7-9 and TRBJ2-1; 10 bases are a match to TRBD2. CDR3 length: 16 amino acids. The germline CDR1 and CDR2 sequences are SEHNR and FQNEAQ (reference sequence). Trimming cost V 7 bases and J 0 bases; bases outside gene matches: 6.

This clonotype was observed a few times. This chain connects TRBV25-1 to TRBJ1-6; no reliable D call. CDR1 and CDR2 from the germline V gene are MGHDK and SYGVNS. V was shortened by 3 bases and J by 8 bases, with 8 bases between the two germline ends. The CDR3 sequence is 13 residues long. For the CDR3, the DNA is TGTGCCAGCAGTGACAGCGGAGATTCACCCCTCCACTTT. It codes for CASSDSGDSPLHF.

This clonotype was picked up many times. The V and J genes are TRBV28 and TRBJ2-1; D ambiguous. The CDR3 loop spans 14 amino acids. The V gene's germline CDR1 is MDHEN and CDR2 SYDVKM. Trimming took off 7 bases at V and 6 bases at J, with 16 bases between the two ends. CDR3 residues: CASTEPIALNEQFF. DNA for the CDR3: TGTGCCAGCACGGAGCCTATTGCGCTCAATGAGCAGTTCTTC.

Concerning this clonotype: It may be a read error: a sequence one base away is much more abundant. This chain links TRBV6-5 with TRBJ2-7; D not certain. The CDR3 covers 13 residues. Germline V lookup: CDR1 MNHEY, CDR2 SVGAGI. The germline V and J ends were trimmed by 5 bases and 3 bases, with 11 bases remaining between them. CDR3 in amino acids: CASSHRNNYEQYF. The DNA of the CDR3 is TGTGCCAGCAGTCACCGGAACAACTACGAGCAGTACTTC.

The rearrangement uses TRBV30 and TRBJ2-2; weak D call: TRBD2 (5 bases). V was pared by 3 bases and J by 0 bases, with 14 bases between. The CDR3 contains 16 residues. Germline CDR1 reads GTSNPN; CDR2 reads SVGIG (reference sequence). DNA for the CDR3: TGTGCCTGGAGGGTTGGAGGAGCCGCGAACACCGGGGAGCTGTTTTTT. Residues: CAWRVGGAANTGELFF.

Ten or more counts support this clonotype. The V call is TRBV20-1, the J call TRBJ2-3; D gene unclear. This CDR3 has 13 amino acids. V lost 5 bases and J 3 bases, leaving 12 bases between the germline ends. Per germline, CDR1 DFQATT and CDR2 SNEGSKA (reference sequence). The CDR3 DNA reads as TGCAGTGCTCCTGGGCCGGGTACAGATACGCAGTATTTT. As protein: CSAPGPGTDTQYF.

Ten or more counts support this clonotype. The chain combines TRBV20-1 with TRBJ2-1, with D possibly matching TRBD1 (7 bases). The germline V gene has CDR1 DFQATT and CDR2 SNEGSKA (reference sequence). The V end was cut by 8 bases, the J end by 4 bases, with 18 bases between. The CDR3 covers 14 residues. The CDR3 here is CSTDRGTDYNEQFF. In DNA form, the CDR3 reads TGCAGTACAGACCGCGGGACAGATTACAATGAGCAGTTCTTC.

This sequence joins TRBV7-9 and TRBJ2-5; 14 bases fit TRBD2. Germline assignment: CDR1 SEHNR and CDR2 FQNEAQ (reference sequence). The CDR3 extends over 16 amino acids. V shed 3 bases, J shed 5 bases, and the junction held 5 bases outside the gene matches. The CDR3 sequence: CASSLRLAGGLETQYF. The CDR3 DNA reads as TGTGCCAGCAGCTTGAGACTAGCGGGGGGGCTTGAGACCCAGTACTTC.

A few counts support this clonotype. With a much larger clone just one base away, this may be a read error. The CDR3 loop is CASGLGLLGNEQFF. CDR3 bases: TGTGCCAGCGGCTTAGGACTACTGGGGAATGAGCAGTTCTTC. The chain couples TRBV7-2 to TRBJ2-1, with D maybe TRBD2 (6 bases). Per germline, CDR1 SGHTA and CDR2 FQGNSA. The CDR3 totals 14 residues.

A note on this clonotype: It may be a read error: a sequence one base away is much more abundant. J is TRBJ2-1 and V is TRBV4-1; 12 nucleotides line up with TRBD2. J gave up 10 bases and V 3 bases, and 7 bases lay outside the gene matches. Germline V gene data show CDR1 as MGHRA and CDR2 as YSYEKL. There are 15 residues in the CDR3. In DNA form, the CDR3 reads TGCGCCAGCAGCCAGACTAGCGGGGGAACCTACGAGCAGTTCTTC. Translated: CASSQTSGGTYEQFF.

The chain uses TRBV5-1 and TRBJ1-3; TRBD1 might be the D (6 bases). Germline V lookup: CDR1 SGHRS, CDR2 YFSETQ. This CDR3 is 13 amino acids long. V was shortened by 7 bases and J by 0 bases, with 8 bases between the two germline ends. The CDR3: CASRQVSGNTIYF. CDR3 bases: TGCGCCAGCCGACAGGTCTCTGGAAACACCATATATTTT.

As concerns this clonotype: A read error is possible here, since a much larger clone lies one base away. CDR3: CASSRNRLTLWDELYF. Here the CDR3 DNA reads TGTGCCAGCAGCCGTAACAGACTAACCCTATGGGATGAGCTGTACTTC. The rearrangement joins TRBV11-2 to TRBJ2-4; the D gene is possibly TRBD2 (5 bases). V lost 5 bases, J lost 15 bases, and 29 bases lay in between. CDR3 length: 16 residues. CDR1 is SGHAT and CDR2 is FQNNGV in the germline V gene. Using reference TRBV11-2 and TRBJ2-4 for the parts outside the CDR3, the full variable domain is EAGVAQSPRYKIIEKRQSVAFWCNPISGHATLYWYQQILGQGPKLLIQFQNNGVVDDSQLPKDRFSAERLKGVDSTLKIQPAKLEDSAVYLCASSRNRLTLWDELYFGAGTRLSVL.

In its sample, this clonotype was seen many times. The chain is built from TRBV21-1 and TRBJ2-6; no DNA check was done on the table's D call, TRBD1. TRBV21-1 is a documented pseudogene. The CDR3 covers 18 residues. The CDR3 nucleotides read TGTGCCAGCAGCGAGCGAAGGACAGGGCCGCCTGGGGCCAACGTCCTGACTTTC. Its translation is CASSERRTGPPGANVLTF.